This T cell receptor (beta chain) originates from a study of cytomegalovirus exposure and HLA in healthy donors. Using immunoSEQ multiplex PCR, the repertoire was profiled, and TCRdb retains in-frame clones only, with some absent. The data hold about 180,000 clones, with about 85% observed a single time. After removal of 3 bases from V and 4 bases from J, the junction contained 5 bases not matched to a gene. Germline CDR1 is SGHTA and CDR2 is FQGNSA. The CDR3 has 16 amino acids. Sample: PBMCs. This sequence joins TRBV7-2 and TRBJ2-3, with 12 bases identical to TRBD2. This clonotype was obtained from a man younger than 35 in good health and CMV-seropositive. CDR3 DNA sequence: TGTGCCAGCAGCTTTTCTAGCGGGAGGGGACCAGATACGCAGTATTTT. This translates into CASSFSSGRGPDTQYF.